The following is a T cell receptor beta chain sequence with its context. This specimen belongs to a study of blood T cell repertoires in COVID-19. Study summary: There were acute and convalescent COVID-19 samples, and they came from the United States, Italy and Spain. Sources were T cells, B-cell-depleted T cells, or PBMCs; the material itself was cDNA or gDNA.

CDR1 MNHEY and CDR2 SMNVEV come from the germline V gene (reference sequence). Trimming took off 2 bases at V and 4 bases at J, with 5 bases between the two ends. The CDR3 covers 12 residues. Authors' processing steps: How many nucleated cells were present was estimated from reference gene primer amplification. TCRdb's table, derived via immunoSEQ multiplex PCR, lists solely in-frame clones and lacks some. V and J calls and clone size are those listed in that table; D and trimming were worked out from the DNA. Of 30,000 to 50,000 clones detected, 90% to 95% appear once; the ten largest clones hold approximately 15%.

J is TRBJ1-2 and V is TRBV27; tentatively, D is TRBD1 (5 bases). The sequence came from a woman aged 25 to 45 in a cohort sampled during active COVID-19. The sample was peripheral blood. CDR3 bases: TGTGCCAGCAGTTTACAGGGCTATGGCTACACCTTC. Protein sequence: CASSLQGYGYTF.